The 32 T cell receptor beta chains in this list originate from one sample, sequenced in a study of blood T cell repertoires in COVID-19. Profiled with immunoSEQ multiplex PCR; TCRdb holds only in-frame clones, not every one. The sample comprises about 130,000 clones, more than 75% of which are singletons, and about 4.6% rests with the top ten. The sequenced sample consisted of peripheral blood. Receptor source: a man between 60 and 70 years old with COVID-19, enrolled during active disease.

The rearrangement joins TRBV7-9 to TRBJ2-7; D not resolved. CDR1 and CDR2 (germline): SEHNR, FQNEAQ (reference sequence). This CDR3 spans 11 amino acids. Trimming cost V 5 bases and J 3 bases, with 5 bases left between them. The CDR3 DNA reads TGTGCCAGCAGCCACGGCTACGAGCAGTACTTC. This codes for CASSHGYEQYF.

The CDR3 sequence is CATSRPEGGDYGYTF. For the CDR3, the DNA is TGTGCCACCAGCAGACCTGAAGGGGGCGACTATGGCTACACCTTC. The gene calls are TRBV15 and TRBJ1-2, with TRBD1 matching 7 bases. J was trimmed by 3 bases and V by 2 bases; bases with no gene match: 6. The germline V gene encodes CDR1 LNHNV and CDR2 YYDKDF (reference sequence). This CDR3 is built from 15 residues.

The chain links TRBV6-4 to TRBJ2-2; D unclear. The CDR3 loop spans 13 amino acids. With 3 bases removed from V and 6 bases from J, the gap between germline ends came to 8 bases. Germline CDR1 MRHNA, CDR2 SNTAGT. CDR3 residues: CASSERGAGELFF. The CDR3 DNA reads TGTGCCAGCAGTGAAAGAGGCGCCGGGGAGCTGTTTTTT.

This sequence joins TRBV10-2 and TRBJ1-2; 8 bases are a match to TRBD1. In germline, CDR1 is WSHSY, CDR2 SAAADI. V dropped 3 bases and J dropped 1; count of bases not matched to a gene: 7. The CDR3 runs 16 residues. The CDR3 here is CASSDARGPFNYGYTF. CDR3 coding DNA: TGCGCCAGCAGTGACGCCAGGGGGCCGTTTAACTATGGCTACACCTTC.

The J gene is TRBJ1-5, the V gene TRBV29-1, with unresolved D. This CDR3 spans 14 amino acids. V lost 4 bases to trimming and J lost 4 bases, with 14 bases between them. The germline V gene has CDR1 SQVTM and CDR2 ANQGSEA. In DNA form, the CDR3 reads TGCAGCGTTGCTGAGACATCCCGAAATCAGCCCCAGCATTTT. It specifies CSVAETSRNQPQHF.

The V gene is TRBV25-1, the J gene TRBJ2-3; perhaps TRBD1 as D (6 bases). Trimming shortened V by 1 base and J by 3 bases, and 8 bases separated the two germline ends. This CDR3 spans 14 amino acids. In germline, CDR1 is MGHDK, CDR2 SYGVNS. In DNA form, the CDR3 reads TGTGCCAGCAGTGAATCAGGGGTAACAGATACGCAGTATTTT. As protein: CASSESGVTDTQYF.

This chain uses TRBV6-5 with TRBJ2-7; tentatively, D is TRBD1 (5 bases). Germline lookup yields CDR1 MNHEY and CDR2 SVGAGI. The CDR3 has 13 amino acids. Between the trimmed V and J ends, which lost 7 bases and 2 bases, there was a span of 12 bases. CDR3 in amino acids: CASTPDRTYEQYF. CDR3 nucleotide sequence: TGTGCCAGCACCCCCGACAGAACCTACGAGCAGTACTTC.

CDR3 coding DNA: TGTGCCAGCACCGTTCTAGCGGGAGATAAGAATGAGCAGTTCTTC. Its translation: CASTVLAGDKNEQFF. The rearrangement uses TRBV7-9 and TRBJ2-1; 10 bases map to TRBD2. The trim removed 7 bases at V and 7 bases at J, leaving 10 bases unmatched. CDR1 SEHNR and CDR2 FQNEAQ come from the germline V gene (reference sequence). The CDR3 is 15 amino acids.

V and J are TRBV3-1 (or the pseudogene TRBV3-2) and TRBJ1-1; the match to TRBD1 covers 9 bases. This CDR3 spans 15 amino acids. CDR1 LGHDT and CDR2 YNNKEL come from the germline V gene (reference sequence). After removal of 4 bases from V and 3 bases from J, the junction contained 6 bases not matched to a gene. In nucleotides, the CDR3 is TGTGCCAGCAGCCCCGGGACAGGGTGGGACACTGAAGCTTTCTTT. Encoded protein: CASSPGTGWDTEAFF.

This chain connects TRBV28 to TRBJ1-4; 9 bases agree with TRBD1. The CDR3 runs to 16 residues. V was pared by 6 bases and J by 0 bases, with 5 bases of the junction left unmatched. Germline CDR1 is MDHEN and CDR2 is SYDVKM. CDR3 sequence reads: CASRDRGGTTNEKLFF. In DNA form, the CDR3 reads TGTGCCAGCAGGGACAGGGGTGGGACAACTAATGAAAAACTGTTTTTT.

The gene calls are TRBV5-1 and TRBJ2-7, with 9 bases identical to TRBD2. There are 15 residues in the CDR3. Germline V lookup: CDR1 SGHRS, CDR2 YFSETQ. The trim removed 4 bases at V and 3 bases at J, leaving 8 bases unmatched. The DNA of the CDR3 is TGCGCCAGCAGCCGGAGTGCTAGCGGGAACTACGAGCAGTACTTC. Protein sequence: CASSRSASGNYEQYF.

V usage is TRBV18 and J usage is TRBJ2-3, with TRBD2 identical over 11 bases. This CDR3 has 17 residues. J lost 4 bases, V lost 8 bases, and 14 bases had no gene match. Germline CDR1 is KGHSH and CDR2 is LQKENI. The CDR3, as DNA: TGTGCCAGCACCCCAGAACTAGCGGGAGCTCGCCCAGATACGCAGTATTTT. Translated: CASTPELAGARPDTQYF.

The chain links TRBV28 to TRBJ1-4; D remains unclear. Germline V gene data show CDR1 as MDHEN and CDR2 as SYDVKM. The V end was cut by 6 bases, the J end by 7 bases, with 15 bases between. The CDR3 runs to 14 residues. The CDR3 region is CASRPAVLGEKLFF. The CDR3 DNA sequence: TGTGCCAGCAGGCCTGCGGTTTTGGGTGAAAAACTGTTTTTT. The variable domain in full, with the rest retrieved from reference TRBV28 and TRBJ1-4, is DVKVTQSSRYLVKRTGEKVFLECVQDMDHENMFWYRQDPGLGLRLIYFSYDVKMKEKGDIPEGYSVSREKKERFSLILESASTNQTSMYLCASRPAVLGEKLFFGSGTQLSVL.

The genes are TRBV29-1 and TRBJ2-1; 12 bases map to TRBD2. Germline CDR1 and CDR2: SQVTM and ANQGSEA. The V segment lost 5 bases and the J segment 4 bases; nucleotides outside the gene matches: 6. The CDR3 spans 15 residues. The CDR3 region has the DNA TGCAGCGTTCCTCTAGCGGGAGGGCGATACAATGAGCAGTTCTTC. As protein: CSVPLAGGRYNEQFF.

This sequence joins TRBV18 and TRBJ2-3; TRBD1 matches at 7 bases. After removal of 3 bases from V and 5 bases from J, the junction contained 5 bases not matched to a gene. In germline, CDR1 is KGHSH, CDR2 LQKENI. The CDR3 length is 14 residues. CDR3: CASSPTGWEDTQYF. CDR3 nucleotide sequence: TGTGCCAGCTCACCGACAGGGTGGGAAGATACGCAGTATTTT.

The chain couples TRBV6-5 to TRBJ2-5; 10 bases are shared with TRBD1. The CDR3 has 14 amino acids. Trimming removed 7 bases from V and 4 bases from J; junction bases left unmatched: 6. Germline-derived CDR1 and CDR2 are MNHEY and SVGAGI. The DNA of the CDR3 is TGTGCCAGCACCCTAGACAGGGGGCTAGAGACCCAGTACTTC. It translates to CASTLDRGLETQYF.

In this sample, this clone turned up once. This chain joins TRBV4-1 and TRBJ1-2, with unresolved D. Trimming shortened V by 0 bases and J by 6 bases, and 8 bases separated the two germline ends. The CDR3 is made up of 13 amino acids. CDR1 and CDR2 from the germline V gene are MGHRA and YSYEKL. The CDR3 sequence is CASSQDGEDGYTF. The CDR3 DNA is TGCGCCAGCAGCCAAGATGGAGAGGATGGCTACACCTTC.

This chain connects TRBV9 to TRBJ2-6; 10 nucleotides line up with TRBD2. The germline CDR1 and CDR2 sequences are SGDLS and YYNGEE. The CDR3 runs 21 residues. V shed 2 bases, J shed 2 bases, and the junction held 16 bases outside the gene matches. The CDR3 region is CASSVPTSTSGASPGANVLTF. CDR3 coding DNA: TGTGCCAGCAGCGTCCCAACTTCTACTAGCGGGGCCAGTCCTGGGGCCAACGTCCTGACTTTC.

The J gene is TRBJ2-2, the V gene TRBV5-4; 15 bases map to TRBD2. The CDR3 sequence is 18 residues long. Losses at the gene ends were 7 bases for V and 3 bases for J; bases not matched to a gene: 10. Germline lookup yields CDR1 SGHNT and CDR2 YYREEE (reference sequence). CDR3 region: CASSRGLAGGSDTGELFF. CDR3 bases: TGTGCCAGCTCGCGGGGACTAGCGGGAGGTTCGGACACCGGGGAGCTGTTTTTT.

The rearrangement uses TRBV29-1 and TRBJ2-7; TRBD1 agrees at 7 bases. V was clipped by 3 bases and J by 5 bases; unmatched bases: 13. Germline V gene sequence: CDR1 SQVTM, CDR2 ANQGSEA. The length of the CDR3 is 15 residues. In DNA form, the CDR3 reads TGCAGCGTTGAGACAGGGAAAGGAGAAAGCGACGAGCAGTACTTC. This codes for CSVETGKGESDEQYF.

J is TRBJ1-4 and V is TRBV30; D is unclear. The V gene lost 0 bases and the J gene lost 0 bases, with 5 bases spanning the gap. The CDR3 contains 14 residues. The V gene's germline CDR1 is GTSNPN and CDR2 SVGIG (reference sequence). The CDR3 protein is CAWSVLTTNEKLFF. The CDR3 coding sequence is TGTGCCTGGAGTGTACTGACAACTAATGAAAAACTGTTTTTT.

The V call is TRBV20-1, the J call TRBJ1-2; a weak D match, TRBD1 (5 bases). V gave up 5 bases and J gave up 4 bases, with 8 bases separating them. Per the germline V gene, CDR1 is DFQATT and CDR2 is SNEGSKA (reference sequence). This CDR3 is 11 amino acids long. CDR3 sequence (DNA): TGCAGTGCTGGAGGGGCCTATGGCTACACCTTC. As protein: CSAGGAYGYTF.

V gene TRBV11-3 combines with J gene TRBJ2-7; unclear D gene. In germline, CDR1 is SGHNT, CDR2 YENEEA. CDR3 length: 13 amino acids. Trimming took 0 bases from V and 3 from J, leaving 6 bases between them. This CDR3 is CASSLETIYEQYF. Written as DNA, the CDR3 is TGTGCCAGCAGCTTAGAGACAATCTACGAGCAGTACTTC.

This sequence joins TRBV5-6 and TRBJ2-7; 10 bases fit TRBD1. Germline V gene sequence: CDR1 SGHDT, CDR2 YYEEEE. CDR3 length: 16 amino acids. The V segment lost 5 bases and the J segment 3 bases; nucleotides outside the gene matches: 11. The CDR3 bases are TGTGCCAGCAGTGCCCCCCGGGGACAGGGGATCTACGAGCAGTACTTC. It yields the protein CASSAPRGQGIYEQYF.

The chain carries TRBV7-8 and TRBJ2-3, with TRBD2 matching over 8 bases. J was trimmed by 5 bases and V by 5 bases; bases with no gene match: 6. The germline V gene has CDR1 SGHVS and CDR2 FQNEAQ. The CDR3 runs 14 residues. The DNA for the CDR3 is TGTGCCAGCAGCCTCGGGGGGGAGGGAGATACGCAGTATTTT. Translating gives CASSLGGEGDTQYF.

The chain couples TRBV6-5 to TRBJ1-2, with 8 bases identical to TRBD1. Germline V gives CDR1 MNHEY, CDR2 SVGAGI. The CDR3 has 13 amino acids. Unmatched junction bases numbered 7, after V lost 7 bases and J lost 6 bases. The CDR3 spells CASIMPGQDGYTF. The CDR3 DNA follows: TGTGCCAGCATTATGCCGGGACAGGATGGCTACACCTTC.

The V and J genes are TRBV5-1 and TRBJ2-3; 16 nucleotides align to TRBD2. Germline assignment: CDR1 SGHRS and CDR2 YFSETQ. Germline trimming cut 5 bases from V and 3 bases from J; bases unmatched to any gene: 3. The CDR3 covers 16 residues. For the CDR3, the DNA is TGCGCCAGCAGACCGGGACTAGCGGGAGGGACAGATACGCAGTATTTT. This sequence encodes CASRPGLAGGTDTQYF.

The gene calls are TRBV30 and TRBJ2-2; no definite D call. In germline, CDR1 is GTSNPN, CDR2 SVGIG (reference sequence). CDR3 length: 14 amino acids. V was cut by 0 bases and J by 3 bases, with 8 bases left in between. In nucleotides, the CDR3 is TGTGCCTGGAGTGTCTCCCAGTACACCGGGGAGCTGTTTTTT. This encodes CAWSVSQYTGELFF.

This chain connects TRBV10-3 to TRBJ1-5, with 10 bases fitting TRBD1. After removal of 10 bases from V and 3 bases from J, the junction contained 9 bases not matched to a gene. Per germline, CDR1 ENHRY and CDR2 SYGVKD. The CDR3 has 15 amino acids. The CDR3: CATSTDRGLNQPQHF. DNA of the CDR3: TGTGCCACCTCAACCGACAGGGGGCTCAATCAGCCCCAGCATTTT.

The chain recombines TRBV6-2 or TRBV6-3 with TRBJ2-2, with TRBD2 matching 9 bases. The CDR3 is 16 amino acids. CDR1 and CDR2 (germline): MNHEY, SVGEGT. The junction had 4 bases not matched to a gene; V was cut back by 2 bases and J by 3 bases. The CDR3 region has the DNA TGTGCCAGCAGTTACGAGACTAGCGGCTACACCGGGGAGCTGTTTTTT. Protein sequence: CASSYETSGYTGELFF.

The chain uses TRBV5-1 and TRBJ1-2; D is possibly TRBD1 (6 bases). Between the trimmed V and J ends, which lost 0 bases and 8 bases, there was a span of 17 bases. Germline-derived CDR1 and CDR2 are SGHRS and YFSETQ. The CDR3 is made up of 15 amino acids. In DNA, the CDR3 is TGCGCCAGCAGCTTGGGGAGTACTCAGGGGTCCGGCTACACCTTC. Translation gives CASSLGSTQGSGYTF.

The V gene is TRBV27, the J gene TRBJ1-2; D not certain. The V end lost 2 bases, the J end lost 5 bases, and 9 bases lay between the germline ends. CDR1 is MNHEY, CDR2 SMNVEV, per germline (reference sequence). The CDR3 length is 13 residues. The CDR3 nucleotides read TGTGCCAGCAGTTTAACGAGAGATTATGGCTACACCTTC. Translation: CASSLTRDYGYTF.